This entry concerns a single T cell receptor (beta chain). Its cognate antigen has yet to be identified. There are no base qualities to consult, and no much larger clone falls within one base. The label giving this sample's treatment or condition can be read as: randomized to nivolumab then ipilimumab (arm A) or the reverse (arm B). Prior DNA-damaging chemotherapy had not been received by any trial patient. CheckMate 064, a randomized, open-label phase II trial of sequential checkpoint blockade, was the source of the samples, all of which came from patients with melanoma. Genomic DNA from formalin-fixed paraffin-embedded (FFPE) tissue samples was used for tumor TCR sequencing. This record comes from a study of sequential checkpoint blockade in melanoma (dated by TCRdb to about 2019). Some background on the complete study: Patients were assigned by 1:1 randomization to either first-line nivolumab followed by ipilimumab (arm A) or ipilimumab followed by nivolumab (arm B). DNA from about 97 melanoma tumor samples collected before treatment underwent TCRbeta immunosequencing. About 24 patients had matched tumor biopsies taken before treatment and at week 13, after single-agent nivolumab (arm A) or ipilimumab (arm B). Maintenance nivolumab came after both trial sequences. Roughly 80% of the matched tumor biopsy pairs taken before and after treatment were from the same lesion. What the authors observed across the whole study: Small sample sizes and reduced statistical power limited the analyses of tumor T-cell fraction within each arm. Patients whose tumor T-cell fraction and clonality increased by week 13 were about 30 times more likely to achieve clinical benefit. Among patients in the nivolumab-first arm (arm A), tumor TIL clonality before treatment was associated with response (P = .04). The model for predicting response that combines TCR metrics with mutation burden needs to be validated in larger, independent patient cohorts. PD-L1 staining and CD8+ T-cell counts correlated with tumor T-cell fraction and clonality, whereas mutational load did not.

V is pared back by 6 bases and J by 4 bases, with 12 bases lying between the germline termini. Counted from cysteine to phenylalanine, this CDR3 has 13 amino acids. The kept DNA is CDR3 alone, 39 bases in frame from the first base. CDR1 MNHGY and CDR2 SAAAGT are derived from the germline V gene. The immunoSEQ Assay was used to immunosequence TCRbeta CDR3 regions from genomic DNA. Genomic DNA was amplified by bias-controlled multiplex PCR before high-throughput sequencing. The published analysis was carried out like this. To quantify the absolute abundance of each unique TCRbeta CDR3 region, the sequences were collapsed and filtered. Clonality, defined as 1 minus Pielou's evenness, was calculated using only productive rearrangements. To compute tumor T-cell fraction, TCRbeta template counts were normalized to usable DNA, with usable DNA estimated from several housekeeping genes. Clones with significantly greater frequencies in on-treatment versus baseline samples were identified using a previously published method. TCRdb re-hosts the immuneACCESS table, in-frame sequences only. Its copies lack some clones; in the studies checked, an unresolved V gene accounts for under half of them, and the cause for the rest is not known. V and J calls and clone size are those listed in that table; D and trimming were worked out from the DNA. Within this sample are about 18,000 clones, with about 28% of them counted one time only. The ten largest account for 6.5% to 9% of the sample.

Specimen: tumor tissue (inferred from file names), collected from a patient given nivolumab and ipilimumab in sequence. This sequence was found in a human donor with melanoma. Recombination linked TRBV6-8 to TRBJ2-5; the D gene remains uncertain. The CDR3 amino acid sequence is: CASSLGVPETQYF. The DNA sequence reads TGTGCCAGCAGCCTTGGGGTTCCAGAGACCCAGTACTTC.